The clone carrying this T cell receptor (beta chain) occurred many times. The antigen remains unidentified. This specimen belongs to a study of early T cells in non-severe SARS-CoV-2 infection. For the study at large: RNA in bulk from unsorted whole blood was sequenced, and chains were unpaired.

Trimming pared 0 bases from V and 1 base from J, leaving 7 bases between. CDR3 length: 14 amino acids. Per germline, CDR1 GTSNPN and CDR2 SVGIG (reference sequence). Study-wide results and limits: The study's VDJdb matching favored anti-spike CD8 responses and missed private and CD4 specificities.

Separate cDNA molecules each had unique molecular identifiers attached to them. One entry per CDR3 protein results from TCRdb running MiXCR on the 5' RACE reads. The data show tens of thousands of distinct CDR3 sequences, over 4.5% seen once. The TCR sequence derives from an adult who was a healthcare worker with PCR-confirmed SARS-CoV-2 infection or an uninfected control (not recorded which). The chain couples TRBV30 to TRBJ2-4; D call uncertain. The specimen comprised whole blood, sampled at baseline. CDR3 nucleotides: TGTGCCTGGAGTGTCCAGGACGCCAAAAACATTCAGTACTTC. Translation: CAWSVQDAKNIQYF.